This section outlines one T cell receptor (beta chain) sequence together with its context. No fewer than 6 million PBMCs went into each sample. A second PCR of roughly 7 to 11 cycles used a sample-barcoded 5' primer and a J-beta primer mix. Through a template-switch adaptor with 12 random nucleotides, each cDNA molecule received a tag. TCRdb itself ran the 5' RACE reads through MiXCR, one entry per CDR3 protein. The data show around 1,700,000 distinct CDR3 sequences, 25% to 30% seen once. The CDR3 is made up of 15 amino acids. Germline-derived CDR1 and CDR2 are MNHNY and SVGAGI (reference sequence). The V and J ends lost 7 bases and 3 bases respectively, with 18 bases between them. This specimen belongs to a study of blood T cells in healthy people across ages.

The chain has TRBV6-6 and TRBJ1-1; a possible D gene is TRBD1 (5 bases). The sequenced sample was blood. The clonotype comes from a woman in her 30s in good health. CDR3 loop: CASTWGSLGDTEAFF. In nucleotides, the CDR3 is TGTGCCAGCACTTGGGGCAGCCTAGGGGACACTGAAGCTTTCTTT.